The 31 T cell receptor beta chains below were found in one sample sequenced in a study of cytotoxic CD8 clonotypes in ibrutinib-treated CLL. Produced via immunoSEQ multiplex PCR; TCRdb's table is partial and in-frame only. This sample has about 130,000 clones, with under 90% found just once. Sample: PBMCs, taken after 24 months of ibrutinib treatment. The receptors were sampled from a human donor with chronic lymphocytic leukemia.

The chain carries TRBV7-8 and TRBJ2-7; TRBD2 matches 8 bases. The trim removed 4 bases at V and 0 bases at J, leaving 8 bases unmatched. The germline gives CDR1 SGHVS, CDR2 FQNEAQ. The CDR3 is 16 amino acids. The CDR3 nucleotides read TGTGCCAGCAGCTCCGAAGCGGGAGAGAGCTCCTACGAGCAGTACTTC. Encoded protein: CASSSEAGESSYEQYF.

The chain carries TRBV5-1 and TRBJ2-3; the match to TRBD2 covers 7 bases. The V segment lost 0 bases and the J segment 0 bases; nucleotides outside the gene matches: 4. The germline V gene encodes CDR1 SGHRS and CDR2 YFSETQ. The CDR3 has 16 residues. The CDR3 loop is CASSLGLALSTDTQYF. The DNA of the CDR3 is TGCGCCAGCAGCTTGGGACTAGCCCTGAGCACAGATACGCAGTATTTT.

This chain links TRBV27 with TRBJ2-7, with D perhaps matching TRBD2 (6 bases). V was pared by 6 bases and J by 3 bases, with 15 bases between. The CDR3 sequence is 14 residues long. The germline CDR1 and CDR2 sequences are MNHEY and SMNVEV (reference sequence). CDR3 sequence (DNA): TGTGCCAGCAGCCGGACGACTAGTAGCTACGAGCAGTACTTC. This codes for CASSRTTSSYEQYF.

The rearrangement uses TRBV6-6 and TRBJ2-2, with D perhaps matching TRBD1 (6 bases). Germline lookup yields CDR1 MNHNY and CDR2 SVGAGI (reference sequence). The CDR3 loop spans 15 amino acids. Trimming left V 10 bases short and J 6 bases short, with 21 bases between. CDR3 protein: CATHPPGTPPGELFF. The DNA for the CDR3 is TGTGCCACCCACCCCCCCGGGACACCGCCCGGGGAGCTGTTTTTT.

V is TRBV6-1 and J is TRBJ1-5; D may be TRBD1 (6 bases). CDR3 length: 14 residues. Germline CDR1 reads MNHNS; CDR2 reads SASEGT. Trimming pared 2 bases from V and 6 bases from J, leaving 11 bases between. CDR3 DNA: TGTGCCAGCAGTGAATACAGGGCGGGTCAGCCCCAGCATTTT. This sequence encodes CASSEYRAGQPQHF.

This sequence joins TRBV9 and TRBJ2-3; TRBD2 matches 10 bases. This CDR3 has 18 residues. CDR1 and CDR2 from the germline V gene are SGDLS and YYNGEE. Germline trimming cut 1 base from V and 5 bases from J; bases unmatched to any gene: 13. The CDR3 region is CASSVHQPSGGHLDTQYF. In nucleotides, the CDR3 is TGTGCCAGCAGCGTACATCAGCCTAGCGGGGGCCACCTAGATACGCAGTATTTT.

The chain is built from TRBV4-1 and TRBJ2-1; weak D call: TRBD2 (6 bases). The CDR3 runs 15 residues. V was trimmed by 3 bases and J by 9 bases, leaving 18 bases between them. Germline CDR1 is MGHRA and CDR2 is YSYEKL. CDR3 sequence reads: CASSHADQGLAEQFF. CDR3 DNA: TGCGCCAGCAGCCATGCGGACCAGGGACTTGCTGAGCAGTTCTTC.

V and J are TRBV6-6 and TRBJ1-1; 8 positions agree with TRBD1. Germline lookup yields CDR1 MNHNY and CDR2 SVGAGI (reference sequence). With V trimmed by 2 bases and J by 1 base, 6 bases remained unmatched. The length of the CDR3 is 16 residues. CDR3 residues: CASSYPPGQANTEAFF. CDR3 nucleotide sequence: TGTGCCAGCAGTTACCCCCCGGGACAGGCGAACACTGAAGCTTTCTTT.

V is TRBV28 and J is TRBJ2-7; D tentatively reads TRBD1 or TRBD2 (5 bases each). This CDR3 has 14 residues. Germline values: CDR1 MDHEN, CDR2 SYDVKM. The V gene lost 3 bases and the J gene lost 7 bases, with 16 bases spanning the gap. The CDR3 spells CASSFIGTEKEQYF. The CDR3, as DNA: TGTGCCAGCAGTTTTATTGGGACGGAAAAAGAGCAGTACTTC.

About this clone: Distinct nucleotide sequences in the sample also encode this CDR3. In nucleotides, the CDR3 is TGTGCCAGCAGCTTGGCAGGAAACTATGGCTACACCTTC. Translated: CASSLAGNYGYTF. The V call is TRBV5-4, the J call TRBJ1-2; D gene ambiguous. CDR1 and CDR2 from the germline V gene are SGHNT and YYREEE (reference sequence). V lost 0 bases and J lost 2, with 5 bases in between. The CDR3 contains 13 residues.

The chain employs TRBV5-6 and TRBJ2-6; D is unclear. The V gene's germline CDR1 is SGHDT and CDR2 YYEEEE. The CDR3 loop spans 14 amino acids. Trimming removed 0 bases from V and 4 bases from J, with 5 bases in between. The CDR3 bases are TGTGCCAGCAGCTTGGGCTGGGGGGCCAACGTCCTGACTTTC. Translating gives CASSLGWGANVLTF.

The chain uses TRBV7-9 and TRBJ1-2; 10 nucleotides agree with TRBD1. The V segment lost 5 bases and the J segment 4 bases; nucleotides outside the gene matches: 13. CDR3 length: 17 amino acids. The germline V gene encodes CDR1 SEHNR and CDR2 FQNEAQ (reference sequence). The chain's CDR3 is CASSPLSGQGYFYGYTF. The CDR3, as DNA: TGTGCCAGCAGCCCCCTGTCGGGACAGGGGTATTTCTATGGCTACACCTTC.

This sequence joins TRBV19 and TRBJ2-3; D gene ambiguous. The CDR3 consists of 13 residues. V was pared by 6 bases and J by 0 bases, with 7 bases between. Germline V gene sequence: CDR1 LNHDA, CDR2 SQIVND (reference sequence). CDR3 sequence: CASRGYSTDTQYF. The CDR3 region has the DNA TGTGCCAGTAGGGGGTACAGCACAGATACGCAGTATTTT.

In DNA, the CDR3 is TGTGCCAGCAGTGGGCGGACAGGGGCGAGGGGGACCCAGTACTTC. Its translation is CASSGRTGARGTQYF. The chain employs TRBV25-1 and TRBJ2-5; 9 nucleotides align to TRBD1. The CDR3 has 15 residues. Germline V gene lookup returns CDR1 MGHDK and CDR2 SYGVNS. J gave up 7 bases and V 4 bases, and 10 bases lay outside the gene matches.

The chain joins TRBV7-3 to TRBJ2-1, with TRBD2 matching 8 bases. This CDR3 comprises 16 residues. V trimming: 4 bases; J trimming: 9 bases; junction bases outside the gene matches: 14. Germline CDR1 and CDR2: SGHTA and FQGTGA. The CDR3: CASSYSGTRGPGEQFF. The CDR3 DNA follows: TGTGCCAGCAGCTACTCCGGGACTAGGGGCCCGGGTGAGCAGTTCTTC. Filled out from reference TRBV7-3 and TRBJ2-1, the complete variable domain reads GAGVSQTPSNKVTEKGKYVELRCDPISGHTALYWYRQSLGQGPEFLIYFQGTGAADDSGLPNDRFFAVRPEGSVSTLKIQRTERGDSAVYLCASSYSGTRGPGEQFFGPGTRLTVL.

The chain uses TRBV9 and TRBJ2-5, with TRBD2 matching 12 bases. The CDR3 is 15 residues long. Germline assignment: CDR1 SGDLS and CDR2 YYNGEE. The J segment lost 5 bases and the V segment lost 0 bases, leaving 2 bases of the junction unmatched. CDR3 in amino acids: CASSVASGGAETQYF. DNA for the CDR3: TGTGCCAGCAGCGTAGCTAGCGGGGGGGCCGAGACCCAGTACTTC. Variable domain in full (rest from reference TRBV9 and TRBJ2-5): DSGVTQTPKHLITATGQRVTLRCSPRSGDLSVYWYQQSLDQGLQFLIQYYNGEERAKGNILERFSAQQFPDLHSELNLSSLELGDSALYFCASSVASGGAETQYFGPGTRLLVL.

This clone was observed a few times. The V and J genes are TRBV9 and TRBJ1-5; D may be TRBD1 (5 bases). V lost 1 base to trimming and J lost 0 bases, with 8 bases between them. CDR3 length: 15 amino acids. Germline CDR1 and CDR2: SGDLS and YYNGEE. CDR3: CASSVRDHSNQPQHF. In DNA, the CDR3 is TGTGCCAGCAGCGTAAGGGACCATAGCAATCAGCCCCAGCATTTT.

This chain links TRBV5-6 with TRBJ2-6; 11 positions match TRBD1. CDR1 is SGHDT and CDR2 is YYEEEE in the germline V gene. The CDR3 spans 18 residues. With V trimmed by 0 bases and J by 4 bases, 6 bases remained unmatched. The CDR3: CASSLVGQGALGANVLTF. The CDR3 region has the DNA TGTGCCAGCAGCTTGGTAGGACAGGGGGCGTTAGGGGCCAACGTCCTGACTTTC.

The chain recombines TRBV11-3 with TRBJ2-3, with D maybe TRBD1 (6 bases). There are 13 residues in the CDR3. The V and J ends lost 8 bases and 1 base respectively, with 10 bases between them. Per the germline V gene, CDR1 is SGHNT and CDR2 is YENEEA. The CDR3 here is CASRQAGTDTQYF. The CDR3, as DNA: TGTGCCAGCCGACAGGCTGGCACAGATACGCAGTATTTT.

The CDR3 DNA sequence: TGTGCCAGCAGTGATGACGGTCCTTATGGCTACACCTTC. It translates to CASSDDGPYGYTF. This rearrangement joins TRBV25-1 to TRBJ1-2; D gene uncertain. In germline, CDR1 is MGHDK, CDR2 SYGVNS. V lost 3 bases and J 5 bases, leaving 10 bases between the germline ends. The CDR3 is 13 residues long.

The chain is built from TRBV19 and TRBJ2-2; possibly TRBD1 for D (6 bases). Germline V lookup: CDR1 LNHDA, CDR2 SQIVND (reference sequence). The CDR3 loop spans 13 amino acids. V lost 5 bases and J lost 13, with 17 bases in between. Here the CDR3 DNA reads TGTGCCAGTAGTCTGTCGACAGGTGGTGGGCTGTTTTTT. Translation gives CASSLSTGGGLFF.

V and J are TRBV6-1 and TRBJ2-7; no clear D gene. CDR3 length equals 11 residues. Germline-derived CDR1 and CDR2 are MNHNS and SASEGT. With 6 bases removed from V and 3 bases from J, the gap between germline ends came to 6 bases. In DNA form, the CDR3 reads TGTGCCAGCAGAGTCCTCTACGAGCAGTACTTC. Translating gives CASRVLYEQYF.

The chain joins TRBV27 to TRBJ1-6; D may be TRBD1 (5 bases). This CDR3 is 15 amino acids long. V was cut by 3 bases and J by 7 bases, with 13 bases left in between. Germline lookup yields CDR1 MNHEY and CDR2 SMNVEV (reference sequence). CDR3 DNA: TGTGCCAGCAGTTTCAGAGGGGTCGACAATTCACCCCTCCACTTT. It translates to CASSFRGVDNSPLHF.

The V and J genes are TRBV7-3 and TRBJ1-1; D remains ambiguous. Trimming stripped 2 bases from V and 0 bases from J, with 10 bases between. Germline CDR1 reads SGHTA; CDR2 reads FQGTGA. The CDR3 spans 15 residues. The CDR3 reads CASSLSQTMNTEAFF. The CDR3 DNA is TGTGCCAGCAGCTTATCTCAGACTATGAACACTGAAGCTTTCTTT.

Remarks on this clone: At one boundary the junction diverges from the germline segment, which might be a read error. The chain joins TRBV5-1 to TRBJ1-4; no reliable D call. Germline CDR1 SGHRS, CDR2 YFSETQ. This CDR3 contains 14 residues. CDR3 sequence reads: CASSLGTTNEKLFF. The CDR3, as DNA: TGCGCCAGCAGTTTGGGGACAACTAATGAAAAACTGTTTTTT.

This chain joins TRBV18 and TRBJ2-7, with a tentative D call TRBD2 (6 bases). From germline, CDR1 is KGHSH and CDR2 LQKENI. This CDR3 comprises 13 residues. V was shortened by 2 bases and J by 2 bases, with 7 bases between the two germline ends. CDR3 DNA: TGTGCCAGCTCACCAGCGGGAACCTACGAGCAGTACTTC. Amino acids: CASSPAGTYEQYF.

The chain recombines TRBV5-1 with TRBJ2-3; the D is unclear. V lost 0 bases and J lost 6, with 8 bases in between. CDR1 is SGHRS and CDR2 is YFSETQ in the germline V gene. The CDR3 sequence is 13 residues long. In DNA form, the CDR3 reads TGCGCCAGCAGCTTGGTAGCAGACGATACGCAGTATTTT. The encoded protein is CASSLVADDTQYF.

The chain has TRBV5-5 and TRBJ1-1; D not certain. Germline values: CDR1 SGHKS, CDR2 YYEKEE (reference sequence). Trimming removed 3 bases from V and 0 bases from J, with 15 bases in between. CDR3 length: 16 amino acids. DNA for the CDR3: TGTGCCAGCAGCTCGGCCAGGACGAGACTGAACACTGAAGCTTTCTTT. Translation: CASSSARTRLNTEAFF.

Only one count was recorded for this clone. The chain recombines TRBV7-3 with TRBJ1-6; 7 nucleotides agree with TRBD1. The CDR3 consists of 20 residues. V shed 5 bases, J shed 0 bases, and the junction held 16 bases outside the gene matches. CDR1 and CDR2 from the germline V gene are SGHTA and FQGTGA. The CDR3 sequence: CASSIKRGQKSSSYNSPLHF. CDR3 nucleotides: TGTGCCAGCAGCATAAAAAGGGGACAGAAGTCAAGCTCCTATAATTCACCCCTCCACTTT.

Only a few counts were recorded for this clone. CDR3 DNA sequence: TGTGCCAGCACAGGGGGCGCCCACACCGGGGAGCTGTTTTTT. Translating it yields CASTGGAHTGELFF. The chain has TRBV18 and TRBJ2-2; TRBD1 matches 9 bases. Germline assignment: CDR1 KGHSH and CDR2 LQKENI. With V trimmed by 8 bases and J by 3 bases, 4 bases remained unmatched. The CDR3 sequence is 14 residues long.

The rearrangement uses TRBV6-5 and TRBJ1-6, with 7 bases matching TRBD1. The CDR3 length is 14 residues. J was trimmed by 5 bases and V by 6 bases; bases with no gene match: 4. Looked up from germline, CDR1 is MNHEY and CDR2 is SVGAGI. CDR3 in amino acids: CASRPGQNNSPLHF. The CDR3 coding sequence is TGTGCCAGCAGACCGGGACAGAATAATTCACCCCTCCACTTT.